The next 14 T cell receptor beta chains were all read from a single sample in a study of neurological immune-mediated disorders. Sample time point: technical triplicate 1. MiXCR was run by TCRdb on the 5' RACE reads, yielding one entry per CDR3 protein. Of 35,000 to 40,000 distinct CDR3 sequences in the sample, 11% are singletons; the top ten hold around 4%. What was sequenced was PBMCs. The receptors originated from a man in his sixties with HTLV-1-associated myelopathy (HAM/TSP).

This clonotype appeared many times. CDR3 DNA sequence: TGTGCCAGCACCAAGCGGGCTAGCGGGAGAATCTACAATGAGCAGTTCTTC. Its translation is CASTKRASGRIYNEQFF. J is TRBJ2-1 and V is TRBV28, with 10 bases matching TRBD2. CDR1 and CDR2 (germline): MDHEN, SYDVKM. After removal of 7 bases from V and 3 bases from J, the junction contained 12 bases not matched to a gene. The CDR3 length is 17 residues.

This clonotype was detected ten times or more. The CDR3 spells CASSRNRDRFTDTQYF. CDR3 coding DNA: TGCGCCAGCAGTAGAAACCGGGACCGGTTCACAGATACGCAGTATTTT. The V gene is TRBV5-1, the J gene TRBJ2-3; the D gene could be TRBD1 or TRBD2 (5 bases each). The germline CDR1 and CDR2 sequences are SGHRS and YFSETQ. The CDR3 covers 16 residues. V lost 5 bases, J lost 2 bases, and 18 bases lay in between. Variable domain in full (rest from reference TRBV5-1 and TRBJ2-3): KAGVTQTPRYLIKTRGQQVTLSCSPISGHRSVSWYQQTPGQGLQFLFEYFSETQRNKGNFPGRFSGRQFSNSRSEMNVSTLELGDSALYLCASSRNRDRFTDTQYFGPGTRLTVL.

The table lists this clonotype with many counts. V is TRBV7-8 and J is TRBJ2-1; D call uncertain. The germline gives CDR1 SGHVS, CDR2 FQNEAQ. The CDR3 contains 16 residues. The V end was cut by 5 bases, the J end by 1 base, with 15 bases between. The CDR3 DNA follows: TGTGCCAGCAGCCCTCTACCTACAGCTTCCTACAATGAGCAGTTCTTC. Its translation is CASSPLPTASYNEQFF.

This clonotype was counted many times. The CDR3 region is CASSFGQVNTEAFF. The CDR3 nucleotides are TGTGCCAGCAGTTTTGGGCAGGTGAACACTGAAGCTTTCTTT. This chain joins TRBV12-3 or TRBV12-4 and TRBJ1-1; D is unresolved. V gave up 3 bases and J gave up 0 bases, with 8 bases separating them. CDR3 size: 14 residues.

In this sample, this clonotype turned up many times. This chain's CDR3 is CASSRLAGENEQFF. DNA for the CDR3: TGCGCCAGCAGCCGCCTAGCGGGAGAGAATGAGCAGTTCTTC. The rearrangement uses TRBV5-1 and TRBJ2-1, with 10 bases fitting TRBD2. There are 14 residues in the CDR3. Germline V lookup: CDR1 SGHRS, CDR2 YFSETQ. V gave up 4 bases and J gave up 7 bases; unmatched junction bases: 5.

This clonotype has at least ten counts. V usage is TRBV20-1 and J usage is TRBJ2-3; TRBD1 matches at 8 bases. The junction had 11 bases not matched to a gene; V was cut back by 6 bases and J by 0 bases. CDR3 length: 16 residues. Per germline, CDR1 DFQATT and CDR2 SNEGSKA (reference sequence). CDR3 DNA sequence: TGCAGTGCCAGGGGGCTAAGCGGCGTTAGCACAGATACGCAGTATTTT. As protein: CSARGLSGVSTDTQYF.

In this sample, this clonotype turned up many times. This sequence joins TRBV4-1 and TRBJ2-1; 10 nucleotides agree with TRBD2. CDR3 length equals 15 residues. Germline V gene lookup returns CDR1 MGHRA and CDR2 YSYEKL. The V segment lost 1 base and the J segment 9 bases; nucleotides outside the gene matches: 6. This CDR3 reads CASSQGLAGVGEQFF. Written as DNA, the CDR3 is TGCGCCAGCAGCCAAGGGCTAGCGGGAGTGGGTGAGCAGTTCTTC.

This clonotype was picked up many times. The chain links TRBV7-2 to TRBJ2-7; a weak D match, TRBD1 (6 bases). This CDR3 has 14 residues. Germline CDR1 and CDR2: SGHTA and FQGNSA. The germline V and J ends were trimmed by 3 bases and 8 bases, with 17 bases remaining between them. The CDR3 DNA reads TGTGCCAGCAGCTTGACTCAGGGGTGGGGCAAGCAGTACTTC. It yields the protein CASSLTQGWGKQYF.

In its sample, this clonotype was seen many times. This chain connects TRBV6-5 to TRBJ2-3; TRBD1 might be the D (7 bases). V was trimmed by 7 bases and J by 2 bases, leaving 25 bases between them. The CDR3 runs to 18 residues. Germline V gene lookup returns CDR1 MNHEY and CDR2 SVGAGI. CDR3 residues: CASTLEGALNNYTDTQYF. CDR3 DNA sequence: TGTGCCAGCACCCTGGAGGGGGCTTTAAACAATTACACAGATACGCAGTATTTT.

There are many counts of this clonotype. The chain recombines TRBV20-1 with TRBJ2-3, with D possibly being TRBD2 (5 bases). Germline values: CDR1 DFQATT, CDR2 SNEGSKA (reference sequence). CDR3 length: 13 residues. Written as DNA, the CDR3 is TGCAGCCCGGAGGCTGTTAGCACAGATACGCAGTATTTT. It codes for CSPEAVSTDTQYF.

This clonotype was counted ten times or more. The rearrangement links TRBV20-1 to TRBJ1-2; no firm D call. The CDR3 is made up of 8 amino acids. Deletions cut 6 bases from V and 8 bases from J, with 4 bases between. Germline CDR1 DFQATT, CDR2 SNEGSKA (reference sequence). CDR3 protein: CSAGGYTF. The DNA for the CDR3 is TGCAGTGCGGGAGGCTACACCTTC.

This clonotype appeared a single time. The chain employs TRBV7-8 and TRBJ1-2; D remains unclear. V was shortened by 5 bases and J by 0 bases, with 10 bases between the two germline ends. The CDR3 covers 14 residues. Germline V gene sequence: CDR1 SGHVS, CDR2 FQNEAQ. The DNA of the CDR3 is TGTGCCAGCAGCAGTGATGTCTCTAACTATGGCTACACCTTC. Protein sequence: CASSSDVSNYGYTF.

The sample holds many counts of this clonotype. V gene TRBV5-1 combines with J gene TRBJ1-1, with 8 nucleotides matching TRBD1. Unmatched junction bases numbered 3, after V lost 1 base and J lost 7 bases. Germline values: CDR1 SGHRS, CDR2 YFSETQ. This CDR3 comprises 13 residues. For the CDR3, the DNA is TGCGCCAGCAGCTTGAGTGGACAGGGTGAAGCTTTCTTT. Amino acid sequence: CASSLSGQGEAFF.

As regards this clonotype: This may come from a read error, since a much larger clone is one base off. J is TRBJ2-7 and V is TRBV28; 9 bases align to TRBD2. Germline CDR1 MDHEN, CDR2 SYDVKM. The length of the CDR3 is 15 residues. J was trimmed by 6 bases and V by 10 bases; bases with no gene match: 16. The CDR3 DNA sequence: TGTGCCATCAGCCGAGAGCTAGCGGGGAGAACCGAGCAGTACTTC. It translates to CAISRELAGRTEQYF. The full variable domain, completed using reference TRBV28 and TRBJ2-7, is DVKVTQSSRYLVKRTGEKVFLECVQDMDHENMFWYRQDPGLGLRLIYFSYDVKMKEKGDIPEGYSVSREKKERFSLILESASTNQTSMYLCAISRELAGRTEQYFGPGTRLTVT.